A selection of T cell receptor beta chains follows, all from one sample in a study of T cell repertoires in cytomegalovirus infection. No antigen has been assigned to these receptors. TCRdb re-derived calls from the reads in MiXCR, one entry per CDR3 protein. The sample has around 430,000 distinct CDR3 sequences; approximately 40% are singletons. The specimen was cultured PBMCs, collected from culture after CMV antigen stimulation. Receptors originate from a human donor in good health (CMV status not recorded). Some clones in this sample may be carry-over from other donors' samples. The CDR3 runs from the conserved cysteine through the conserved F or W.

CASRFRAGVQETQYF	TRBV7-2	TRBJ2-5	15
CASSFAAGNTEAFF	TRBV5-5	TRBJ1-1	14
CASSSTGVAGGRETQYF	TRBV12-3/TRBV12-4	TRBJ2-5	17
CSARGWGGPHPYEQYF	TRBV20-1	TRBJ2-7	16
CASSFFGEEQYF	TRBV5-1	TRBJ2-7	12
CASSSSGAAYEQYF	TRBV11-2	TRBJ2-7	14
CAIRSGTENTEAFF	TRBV10-3	TRBJ1-1	14
CASSLSIGTGGENEQFF	TRBV27	TRBJ2-1	17
CASSQAYLGELFF	TRBV14	TRBJ2-2	13
CATRGPLRPDTQYF	TRBV15	TRBJ2-3	14
CASSYSFPGRGNEQFF	TRBV6-6	TRBJ2-1	16
CAISEGGTQETQYF	TRBV10-3	TRBJ2-5	14
CASTPDWEKLFF	TRBV19	TRBJ1-4	12
CASSFRESSYEQYF	TRBV12-3/TRBV12-4	TRBJ2-7	14
CSLEGRAVLSEQFF	TRBV20-1	TRBJ2-1	14
CASSEGDEQFF	TRBV2	TRBJ2-1	11
CASSSSPQTSSTDTQYF	TRBV7-4	TRBJ2-3	17
CASSLGDRVDEQFF	TRBV5-6	TRBJ2-1	14
CASSLIGGHKETQYF	TRBV7-9	TRBJ2-5	15
CSVGTVNTGELFF	TRBV29-1	TRBJ2-2	13
CSAPQGTNEKLFF	TRBV20-1	TRBJ1-4	13
CASTFHNEQFF	TRBV6-1	TRBJ2-1	11
CASVLKGYTEAFF	TRBV12-3/TRBV12-4	TRBJ1-1	13
CASSLDDTIYF	TRBV11-2	TRBJ1-3	11
CASSLGMSGGGQETQYF	TRBV7-2	TRBJ2-5	17
CASSFSGTGYNEQFF	TRBV27	TRBJ2-1	15
CASSQGGWAGNTIYF	TRBV4-3	TRBJ1-3	15